These 18 T cell receptor beta chains were sequenced from one sample in a study of blood T cell repertoires in COVID-19. Here immunoSEQ multiplex PCR was the method, and the copy in TCRdb shows in-frame clones only, minus some. The top ten clones hold about 2.1% of a sample with under 150,000 clones, around 87% of them seen once. Sequencing input: peripheral blood. The receptor source for this set is an older man with active COVID-19.

The gene calls are TRBV7-6 and TRBJ1-1; 7 bases map to TRBD1. The V gene's germline CDR1 is SGHVS and CDR2 FNYEAQ. The V and J ends lost 5 bases and 3 bases, in that order; junction bases with no gene match: 3. The CDR3 totals 13 residues. CDR3 residues: CASSRTGHTEAFF. CDR3 in DNA: TGTGCCAGCAGCAGGACAGGCCACACTGAAGCTTTCTTT.

The chain combines TRBV19 with TRBJ2-2, with 9 bases identical to TRBD2. Germline CDR1 LNHDA, CDR2 SQIVND (reference sequence). Germline trimming cut 6 bases from V and 6 bases from J; bases unmatched to any gene: 5. The CDR3 sequence is 14 residues long. The CDR3 reads CASRGGRAAGELFF. The DNA for the CDR3 is TGTGCCAGTAGAGGCGGGAGGGCCGCCGGGGAGCTGTTTTTT.

The V gene is TRBV5-1, the J gene TRBJ2-7; perhaps TRBD1 as D (5 bases). V was cut by 3 bases and J by 6 bases, with 7 bases left in between. This CDR3 region has 11 residues. CDR1 and CDR2 from the germline V gene are SGHRS and YFSETQ. The CDR3 DNA sequence: TGCGCCAGCAGCTCCAGGGTCGAGCAGTACTTC. Its translation is CASSSRVEQYF.

The chain employs TRBV28 and TRBJ1-2; the match to TRBD1 covers 9 bases. With 6 bases clipped from V and 6 bases from J, the junction kept 8 bases outside the gene matches. CDR1 and CDR2 from the germline V gene are MDHEN and SYDVKM. This CDR3 comprises 14 residues. Here the CDR3 DNA reads TGTGCCAGCAGAGCTTCGGGACAGGGCCATGGCTACACCTTC. As protein: CASRASGQGHGYTF.

The chain is built from TRBV27 and TRBJ2-3; tentatively, D is TRBD1 (5 bases). Trimming took 10 bases from V and 3 from J, leaving 17 bases between them. CDR1 is MNHEY, CDR2 SMNVEV, per germline (reference sequence). The CDR3 is made up of 14 amino acids. The CDR3 sequence is CAIIHTGRTDTQYF. CDR3 in DNA: TGTGCCATCATCCACACAGGCAGGACAGATACGCAGTATTTT.

The chain employs TRBV28 and TRBJ1-2, with no clear D. The CDR3 extends over 15 amino acids. Looked up from germline, CDR1 is MDHEN and CDR2 is SYDVKM. Between the trimmed V and J ends, which lost 1 base and 6 bases, there was a span of 15 bases. The CDR3 nucleotides read TGTGCCAGCAGTTTATCCCGTCGATCGTCGGATGGCTACACCTTC. Amino acids: CASSLSRRSSDGYTF.

The J gene is TRBJ1-2, the V gene TRBV18, with a possible D match to TRBD1 (6 bases). The V and J ends lost 4 bases and 6 bases respectively, with 18 bases between them. In germline, CDR1 is KGHSH, CDR2 LQKENI. The CDR3 is made up of 15 amino acids. This chain's CDR3 is CASSLGSGVLDGYTF. CDR3 nucleotides: TGTGCCAGCTCACTGGGATCAGGGGTTCTCGATGGCTACACCTTC.

In nucleotides, the CDR3 is TGTGCCAGCAGCCTTCAGTCGAACACTGAAGCTTTCTTT. Translated: CASSLQSNTEAFF. This sequence joins TRBV14 and TRBJ1-1; D uncertain. The CDR3 runs to 13 residues. Germline loops: CDR1 SGHDN, CDR2 FVKESK. Trimming removed 4 bases at V and 1 base at J, with 7 bases between.

The chain uses TRBV5-6 and TRBJ2-1; D is possibly TRBD1 (5 bases). V lost 0 bases and J lost 4, with 8 bases in between. Germline V lookup: CDR1 SGHDT, CDR2 YYEEEE. There are 14 residues in the CDR3. CDR3 sequence reads: CASSLARVYNEQFF. In DNA form, the CDR3 reads TGTGCCAGCAGCTTGGCCAGGGTATACAATGAGCAGTTCTTC.

The rearrangement uses TRBV15 and TRBJ2-1; D is possibly TRBD2 (6 bases). With 0 bases removed from V and 6 bases from J, the gap between germline ends came to 18 bases. Germline V gene data show CDR1 as LNHNV and CDR2 as YYDKDF (reference sequence). The CDR3 consists of 17 residues. The CDR3 sequence is CATSRDSGASAFNEQFF. CDR3 coding DNA: TGTGCCACCAGCAGAGATTCTGGGGCTAGCGCATTCAATGAGCAGTTCTTC.

The chain recombines TRBV6-5 with TRBJ1-1, with 7 bases identical to TRBD1. Germline V gene lookup returns CDR1 MNHEY and CDR2 SVGAGI. This CDR3 region has 14 residues. With 6 bases clipped from V and 2 bases from J, the junction kept 6 bases outside the gene matches. CDR3 bases: TGTGCCAGCAGCCGCCCAGGGGGTAACACTGAAGCTTTCTTT. Residues: CASSRPGGNTEAFF.

The chain couples TRBV7-9 to TRBJ1-5, with D perhaps TRBD1 (6 bases). CDR1 and CDR2 (germline): SEHNR, FQNEAQ (reference sequence). This CDR3 is 15 amino acids long. Between the trimmed V and J ends, which lost 4 bases and 7 bases, there was a span of 17 bases. The CDR3, as DNA: TGTGCCAGCAGCTCCGGAGGGGGGGCTGGACAGCCCCAGCATTTT. This sequence encodes CASSSGGGAGQPQHF.

The chain has TRBV6-5 and TRBJ2-1; TRBD2 matches at 8 bases. CDR3 length equals 14 residues. The germline CDR1 and CDR2 sequences are MNHEY and SVGAGI. The trim removed 8 bases at V and 2 bases at J, leaving 5 bases unmatched. The CDR3 bases are TGTGCCAGCGGGCCGGGACTAGCCTACAATGAGCAGTTCTTC. It is translated as CASGPGLAYNEQFF.

This clone came up once. The V gene is TRBV18, the J gene TRBJ2-7; 9 bases fit TRBD2. The CDR3 totals 15 residues. V lost 6 bases to trimming and J lost 5 bases; unmatched junction nucleotides: 11. Germline V lookup: CDR1 KGHSH, CDR2 LQKENI. The chain's CDR3 is CASSPGLAALDEQYF. In DNA, the CDR3 is TGTGCCAGCTCCCCGGGACTAGCCGCCTTGGACGAGCAGTACTTC.

This clone appeared a single time. The V gene is TRBV6-6, the J gene TRBJ2-1, with TRBD2 matching 8 bases. This CDR3 is 15 amino acids long. With V trimmed by 5 bases and J by 5 bases, 8 bases remained unmatched. Germline V CDR1 and CDR2: MNHNY, SVGAGI (reference sequence). The CDR3 here is CASSAVGTRDNEQFF. The CDR3, as DNA: TGTGCCAGCAGTGCCGTGGGGACTAGGGACAATGAGCAGTTCTTC.

This clone was picked up one time. CDR3 sequence: CASSLAGWTEAFF. The CDR3, as DNA: TGCGCCAGCAGCTTGGCCGGGTGGACTGAAGCTTTCTTT. J is TRBJ1-1 and V is TRBV5-1; D ambiguous. The V end lost 0 bases, the J end lost 5 bases, and 8 bases lay between the germline ends. Germline V gene sequence: CDR1 SGHRS, CDR2 YFSETQ. CDR3 size: 13 residues.

The V call is TRBV28, the J call TRBJ2-5; perhaps TRBD1 as D (7 bases). The CDR3 length is 14 residues. Germline CDR1 reads MDHEN; CDR2 reads SYDVKM. With 5 bases removed from V and 6 bases from J, the gap between germline ends came to 16 bases. Written as DNA, the CDR3 is TGTGCCAGCAGTCCCTTCAGGGGGGTGAAGACCCAGTACTTC. Its translation is CASSPFRGVKTQYF.

The sample holds a few counts of this clone. Other DNA sequences in the sample encode the same CDR3. The chain has TRBV9 and TRBJ2-5, with 8 bases matching TRBD2. With V trimmed by 0 bases and J by 2 bases, 6 bases remained unmatched. CDR3 length: 16 amino acids. From germline, CDR1 is SGDLS and CDR2 YYNGEE. The CDR3 nucleotides are TGTGCCAGCAGCGTAGGAGGGACGGGGGGGCAAGAGACCCAGTACTTC. Protein product: CASSVGGTGGQETQYF. The full variable domain, rest sourced from reference TRBV9 and TRBJ2-5, is DSGVTQTPKHLITATGQRVTLRCSPRSGDLSVYWYQQSLDQGLQFLIQYYNGEERAKGNILERFSAQQFPDLHSELNLSSLELGDSALYFCASSVGGTGGQETQYFGPGTRLLVL.